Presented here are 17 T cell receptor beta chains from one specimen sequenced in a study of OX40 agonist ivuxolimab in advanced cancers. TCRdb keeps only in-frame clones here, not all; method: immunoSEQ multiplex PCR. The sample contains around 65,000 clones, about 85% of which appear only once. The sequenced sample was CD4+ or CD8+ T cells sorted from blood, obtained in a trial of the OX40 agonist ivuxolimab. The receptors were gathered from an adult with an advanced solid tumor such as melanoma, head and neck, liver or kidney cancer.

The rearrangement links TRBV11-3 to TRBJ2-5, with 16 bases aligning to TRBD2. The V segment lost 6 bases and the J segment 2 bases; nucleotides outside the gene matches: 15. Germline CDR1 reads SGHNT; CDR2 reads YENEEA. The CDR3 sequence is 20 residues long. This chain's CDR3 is CASRLPGLAGGIIIQETQYF. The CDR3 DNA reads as TGTGCCAGCAGACTACCGGGACTAGCGGGGGGGATCATAATACAAGAGACCCAGTACTTC.

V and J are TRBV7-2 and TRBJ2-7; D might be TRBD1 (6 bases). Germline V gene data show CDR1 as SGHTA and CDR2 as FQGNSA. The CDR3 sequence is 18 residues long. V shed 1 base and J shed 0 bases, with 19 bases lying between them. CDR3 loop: CASSLGGIGGRSSYEQYF. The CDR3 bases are TGTGCCAGCAGCTTAGGTGGGATTGGGGGCAGAAGCTCCTACGAGCAGTACTTC.

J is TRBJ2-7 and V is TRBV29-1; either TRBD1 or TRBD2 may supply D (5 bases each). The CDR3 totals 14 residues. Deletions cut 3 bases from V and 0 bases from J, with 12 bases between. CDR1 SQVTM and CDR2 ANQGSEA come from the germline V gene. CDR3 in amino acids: CSVEKGTSSYEQYF. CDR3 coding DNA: TGCAGCGTTGAGAAGGGGACGAGCTCCTACGAGCAGTACTTC.

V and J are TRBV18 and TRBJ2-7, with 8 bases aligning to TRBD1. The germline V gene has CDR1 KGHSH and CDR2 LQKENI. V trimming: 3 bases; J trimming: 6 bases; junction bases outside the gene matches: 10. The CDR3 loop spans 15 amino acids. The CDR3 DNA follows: TGTGCCAGCTCACCTCTAGGACAGGGTTTGGGCGAGCAGTACTTC. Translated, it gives CASSPLGQGLGEQYF. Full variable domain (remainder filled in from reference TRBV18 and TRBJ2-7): NAGVMQNPRHLVRRRGQEARLRCSPMKGHSHVYWYRQLPEEGLKFMVYLQKENIIDESGMPKERFSAEFPKEGPSILRIQQVVRGDSAAYFCASSPLGQGLGEQYFGPGTRLTVT.

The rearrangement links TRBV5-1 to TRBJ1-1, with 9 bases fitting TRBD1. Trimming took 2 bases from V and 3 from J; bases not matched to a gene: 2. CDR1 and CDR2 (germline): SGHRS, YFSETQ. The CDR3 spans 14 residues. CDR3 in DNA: TGCGCCAGCAGCTTTACAGGGGGCCACACTGAAGCTTTCTTT. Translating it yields CASSFTGGHTEAFF.

CDR3 coding DNA: TGTGCCAGCAGCTTAGCGCTAATAGGGAACTATGGCTACACCTTC. Protein: CASSLALIGNYGYTF. The chain links TRBV7-2 to TRBJ1-2; no clear D. The CDR3 totals 15 residues. The germline gives CDR1 SGHTA, CDR2 FQGNSA. Trimming left V 0 bases short and J 2 bases short, with 10 bases between.

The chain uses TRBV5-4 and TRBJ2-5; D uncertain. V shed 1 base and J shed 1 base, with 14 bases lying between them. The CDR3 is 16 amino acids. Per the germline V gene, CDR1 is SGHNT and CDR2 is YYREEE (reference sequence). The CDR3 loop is CASSLWAAPFQETQYF. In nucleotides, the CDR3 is TGTGCCAGCAGCTTGTGGGCAGCCCCTTTCCAAGAGACCCAGTACTTC. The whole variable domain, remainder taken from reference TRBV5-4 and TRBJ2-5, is ETGVTQSPTHLIKTRGQQVTLRCSSQSGHNTVSWYQQALGQGPQFIFQYYREEENGRGNFPPRFSGLQFPNYSSELNVNALELDDSALYLCASSLWAAPFQETQYFGPGTRLLVL.

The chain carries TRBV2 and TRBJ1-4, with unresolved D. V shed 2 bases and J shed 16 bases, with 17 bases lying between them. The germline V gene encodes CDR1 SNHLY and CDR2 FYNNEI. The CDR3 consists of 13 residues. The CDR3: CASSEFRTGSPFF. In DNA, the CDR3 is TGTGCCAGCAGTGAATTTAGGACGGGATCCCCGTTTTTT. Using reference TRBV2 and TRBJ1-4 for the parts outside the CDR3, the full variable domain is EPEVTQTPSHQVTQMGQEVILRCVPISNHLYFYWYRQILGQKVEFLVSFYNNEISEKSEIFDDQFSVERPDGSNFTLKIRSTKLEDSAMYFCASSEFRTGSPFFGSGTQLSVL.

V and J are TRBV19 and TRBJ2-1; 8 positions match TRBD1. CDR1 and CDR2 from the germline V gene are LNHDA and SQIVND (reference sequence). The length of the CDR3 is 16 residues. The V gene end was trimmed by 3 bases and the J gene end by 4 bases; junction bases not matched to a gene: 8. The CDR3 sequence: CASSMGSGGWYNEQFF. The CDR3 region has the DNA TGTGCCAGTAGTATGGGGTCAGGGGGCTGGTACAATGAGCAGTTCTTC.

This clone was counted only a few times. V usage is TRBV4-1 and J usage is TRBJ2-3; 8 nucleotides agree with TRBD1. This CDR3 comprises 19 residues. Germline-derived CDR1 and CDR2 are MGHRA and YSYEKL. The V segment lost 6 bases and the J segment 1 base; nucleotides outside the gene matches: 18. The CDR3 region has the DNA TGCGCCAGCAGGGGCTGGGGGACAGGAGCTACGGAGGGCACAGATACGCAGTATTTT. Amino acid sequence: CASRGWGTGATEGTDTQYF.

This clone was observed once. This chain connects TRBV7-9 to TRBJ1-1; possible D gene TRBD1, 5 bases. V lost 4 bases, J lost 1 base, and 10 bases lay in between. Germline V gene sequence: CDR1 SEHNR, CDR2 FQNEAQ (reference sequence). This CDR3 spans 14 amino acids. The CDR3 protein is CASSSGRSNTEAFF. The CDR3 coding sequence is TGTGCCAGCAGCTCGGGACGTTCGAACACTGAAGCTTTCTTT.

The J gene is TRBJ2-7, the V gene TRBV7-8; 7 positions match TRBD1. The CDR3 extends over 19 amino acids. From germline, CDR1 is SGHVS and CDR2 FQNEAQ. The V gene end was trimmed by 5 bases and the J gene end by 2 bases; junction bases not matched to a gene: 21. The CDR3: CASSLSVSFGTARPYEQYF. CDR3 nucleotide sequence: TGTGCCAGCAGCCTGTCCGTCTCGTTCGGGACAGCAAGGCCCTACGAGCAGTACTTC.

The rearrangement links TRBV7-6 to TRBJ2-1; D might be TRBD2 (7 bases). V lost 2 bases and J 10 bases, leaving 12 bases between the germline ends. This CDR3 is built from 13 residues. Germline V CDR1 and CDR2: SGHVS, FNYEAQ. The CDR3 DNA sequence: TGTGCCAGCAGCTTATGGCGGGGGCGAGAGCAGTTCTTC. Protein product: CASSLWRGREQFF.

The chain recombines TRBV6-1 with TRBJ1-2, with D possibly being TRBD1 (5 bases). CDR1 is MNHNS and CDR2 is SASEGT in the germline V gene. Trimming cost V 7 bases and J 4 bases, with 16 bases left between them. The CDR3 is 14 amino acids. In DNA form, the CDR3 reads TGTGCCAGCACTACAAGCCGGGACGGCTATGGCTACACCTTC. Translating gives CASTTSRDGYGYTF.

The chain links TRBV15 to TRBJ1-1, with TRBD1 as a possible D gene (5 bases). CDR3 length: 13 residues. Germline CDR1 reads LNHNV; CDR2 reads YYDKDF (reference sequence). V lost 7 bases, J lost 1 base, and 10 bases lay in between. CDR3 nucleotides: TGTGCCACCACCGGCCAGGGGAACACTGAAGCTTTCTTT. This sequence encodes CATTGQGNTEAFF.

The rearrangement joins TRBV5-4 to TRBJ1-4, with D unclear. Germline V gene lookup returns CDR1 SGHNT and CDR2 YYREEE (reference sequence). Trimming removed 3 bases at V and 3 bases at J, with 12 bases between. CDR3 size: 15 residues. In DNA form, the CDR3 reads TGTGCCAGCAGCTCCCCCCGTGCGGCTAATGAAAAACTGTTTTTT. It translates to CASSSPRAANEKLFF.

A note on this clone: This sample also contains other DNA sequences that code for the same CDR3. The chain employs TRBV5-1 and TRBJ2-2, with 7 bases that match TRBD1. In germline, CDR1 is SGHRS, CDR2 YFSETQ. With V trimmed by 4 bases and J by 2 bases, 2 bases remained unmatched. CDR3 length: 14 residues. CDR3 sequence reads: CASSRDRNTGELFF. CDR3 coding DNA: TGCGCCAGCAGCAGGGACAGAAACACCGGGGAGCTGTTTTTT.